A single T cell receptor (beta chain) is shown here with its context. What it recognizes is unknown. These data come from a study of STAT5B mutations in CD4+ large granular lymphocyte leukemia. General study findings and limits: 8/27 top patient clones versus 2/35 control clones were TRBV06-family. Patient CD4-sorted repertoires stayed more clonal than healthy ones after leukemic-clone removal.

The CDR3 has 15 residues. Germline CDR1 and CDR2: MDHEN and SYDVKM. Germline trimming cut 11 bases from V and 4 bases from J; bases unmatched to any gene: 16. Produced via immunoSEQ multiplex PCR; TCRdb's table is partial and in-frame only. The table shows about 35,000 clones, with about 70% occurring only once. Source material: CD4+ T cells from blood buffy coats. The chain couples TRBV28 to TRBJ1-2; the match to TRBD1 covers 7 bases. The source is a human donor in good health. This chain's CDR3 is CAALAPTRQGYGYTF. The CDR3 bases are TGTGCCGCCTTGGCCCCGACAAGACAGGGCTATGGCTACACCTTC.